A selection of T cell receptor beta chains follows, all from one sample in a study of neoadjuvant anti-PD-1 for oral cavity cancer. Clones were read by immunoSEQ multiplex PCR, and TCRdb kept only the in-frame ones, dropping some. The sample includes tens of thousands of clones, around 83% of them seen just once. This material consisted of PBMCs, taken before nivolumab (anti-PD-1) treatment. These receptor sequences come from a person between 40 and 85 years old with oral cavity squamous cell carcinoma. Both conserved end residues are part of each CDR3. A D gene is named only where the DNA matches it firmly. Some rows mark clone size as missing; the rest say once, few, many or name a class of expanded clone.

D	size	V	J	DNA	CDR3
NA	NA	TRBV10-2	TRBJ2-7	TGCGCCAGCAGCCCGACCGGGACCGATGGGACCTACGAGCAGTACTTC	CASSPTGTDGTYEQYF
TRBD1	NA	TRBV19	TRBJ1-6	TGTGCCAGTAACGAACAGGGGGCCCATTCACCCCTCCACTTT	CASNEQGAHSPLHF
NA	few	TRBV11-2	TRBJ1-3	TGTGCCAGCCAACCGGGAGGGGCTGGAGGAAACACCATATATTTT	CASQPGGAGGNTIYF
TRBD1	once	TRBV5-4	TRBJ2-3	TGTGCCAGCAGCTGGCGGACAGGGGGCGCGACAGATACGCAGTATTTT	CASSWRTGGATDTQYF
TRBD2	NA	TRBV9	TRBJ2-1	TGTGCCAGCAGCGTAGGCAGCGGGAGTACAAGTGAGCAGTTCTTC	CASSVGSGSTSEQFF
TRBD1	few	TRBV11-3	TRBJ1-6	TGTGCCAGCAGCTCCGGACAGGGCGGTAATTCACCCCTCCACTTT	CASSSGQGGNSPLHF
NA	NA	TRBV27	TRBJ1-3	TGTGCCAGCGGTCCCAAAGCGTATGGCTCTGGAAACACCATATATTTT	CASGPKAYGSGNTIYF
NA	NA	TRBV11-2	TRBJ1-3	TGTGCCAGCAGCTTAGGGGTACGAGCCTCTGGAAACACCATATATTTT	CASSLGVRASGNTIYF
TRBD2	NA	TRBV5-1	TRBJ2-7	TGCGCCAGCAGCTCTGCGACTAGCGGGAACACCTACGAGCAGTACTTC	CASSSATSGNTYEQYF
NA	once	TRBV27	TRBJ2-3	TGTGCCAGCAGTTGGGAAGGGGCAGATACGCAGTATTTT	CASSWEGADTQYF
NA	once	TRBV4-2	TRBJ1-4	TGTGCCAGCAGCCAAGATAAGTGGCTTGCGTTGGGGGGAGGCGAAAAACTGTTTTTT	CASSQDKWLALGGGEKLFF
NA	NA	TRBV5-1	TRBJ1-2	TGCGCCAGCAGCCTTACCACCCGACAGTCTAACTATGGCTACACCTTC	CASSLTTRQSNYGYTF
TRBD1	NA	TRBV4-1	TRBJ2-3	TGCGCCAGCAGCCAATGGGACAGGGGGCGCAGCACAGATACGCAGTATTTT	CASSQWDRGRSTDTQYF
NA	NA	TRBV5-1	TRBJ2-5	TGCGCCAGCAGCTTGGGTTTCGGACGGCAGTACTTC	CASSLGFGRQYF
TRBD1	NA	TRBV5-1	TRBJ1-1	TGCGCCAGCAGCAAGGGACAGGGGGGTCATATTGACACTGAAGCTTTCTTT	CASSKGQGGHIDTEAFF
TRBD1	NA	TRBV6-1	TRBJ1-5	TGTGCCAGCAGGGAACAGGGGATAGGTAGCAATCAGCCCCAGCATTTT	CASREQGIGSNQPQHF
NA	once	TRBV6-5	TRBJ1-2	TGTGCCAGCCGGGACACCAGGCCTTATGGCTACACCTTC	CASRDTRPYGYTF
NA	NA	TRBV7-2	TRBJ1-5	TGTGCCAGCAGCTTAAGGAGCAATCAGCCCCAGCATTTT	CASSLRSNQPQHF
TRBD1	NA	TRBV28	TRBJ1-1	TGTGCCAGCAGTCCGGACAGGAGATGGACTGAAGCTTTCTTT	CASSPDRRWTEAFF
NA	NA	TRBV5-1	TRBJ2-5	TGCGCCAGCAGCTTGGACAGGGGAGGAGAGACCCAGTACTTC	CASSLDRGGETQYF
NA	few	TRBV7-3	TRBJ1-1	TGTGCCAGCAGCTTAATGGGTTACACTGAAGCTTTCTTT	CASSLMGYTEAFF
TRBD1	few	TRBV5-1	TRBJ1-2	TGCGCCAGCAGCTTCGGAACAGGGGCGGTAAACTATGGCTACACCTTC	CASSFGTGAVNYGYTF
TRBD1	NA	TRBV30	TRBJ2-3	TGTGCCTGGAGTCCCGGGACAGGGGCGTATACGCAGTATTTT	CAWSPGTGAYTQYF
NA	NA	TRBV10-3	TRBJ1-5	TGTGCCATCAGTGAGTCGAAGGGGCCTTTAAGCAATCAGCCCCAGCATTTT	CAISESKGPLSNQPQHF
TRBD2	NA	TRBV7-7	TRBJ2-7	TGTGCTAGCAGTCAAGGAACTAGCGGGGGTTCCGTCTCCTACGAGCAGTACTTC	CASSQGTSGGSVSYEQYF
NA	NA	TRBV6-1	TRBJ2-1	TGTGCCAGCAGTGGCCACCCCGGGGCCTCCCCCAATGAGCAGTTCTTC	CASSGHPGASPNEQFF
TRBD1	NA	TRBV19	TRBJ1-2	TGTGCCAGTACCGGGACAGGGAGGTACACCTTC	CASTGTGRYTF
TRBD2	NA	TRBV10-2	TRBJ2-3	TGCGCCAGCAGCTCCGGGGGGGTGGGTACGCAGTATTTT	CASSSGGVGTQYF